Below, 5 T cell receptor beta chains from the same sample are listed, as sequenced in a study of T cell responses to AZD1222 COVID-19 vaccine. Libraries were prepared by immunoSEQ multiplex PCR; TCRdb keeps only in-frame clonotypes and omits some of them. The sample has about 110,000 clones; roughly 84% are singletons. The specimen was peripheral blood, collected on day 0 of AZD1222 vaccination. These receptors came from an adult in good health.

The chain combines TRBV5-4 with TRBJ1-3, with D possibly being TRBD1 (5 bases). Trimming left V 4 bases short and J 8 bases short, with 19 bases between. Per the germline V gene, CDR1 is SGHNT and CDR2 is YYREEE (reference sequence). The CDR3 covers 15 residues. For the CDR3, the DNA is TGTGCCAGCAGCGTCGCCGGGGCCCGGAAAGACACCATATATTTT. Encoded protein: CASSVAGARKDTIYF.

This chain uses TRBV5-8 with TRBJ1-4; weak D call: TRBD1 (5 bases). V dropped 1 base and J dropped 8 bases, with 15 bases sitting between them. The CDR3 extends over 15 amino acids. Germline CDR1 SGHTS, CDR2 YDEGEE. The CDR3 bases are TGTGCCAGCAGCTTGAGACTCTCGAGGGGAGAAAAACTGTTTTTT. Translated, it gives CASSLRLSRGEKLFF.

The genes are TRBV27 and TRBJ1-6; tentative D call: TRBD1 (5 bases). Trimming took 5 bases from V and 7 from J, leaving 15 bases between them. Germline assignment: CDR1 MNHEY and CDR2 SMNVEV (reference sequence). This CDR3 is built from 15 residues. The CDR3 here is CASSPSNRKNSPLHF. The CDR3, as DNA: TGTGCCAGCAGTCCATCCAACAGGAAAAATTCACCCCTCCACTTT.

This clone appeared a single time. The rearrangement links TRBV29-1 to TRBJ2-5, with 9 bases aligning to TRBD1. The length of the CDR3 is 12 residues. Germline V gene data show CDR1 as SQVTM and CDR2 as ANQGSEA. Germline trimming cut 7 bases from V and 4 bases from J; bases unmatched to any gene: 4. In nucleotides, the CDR3 is TGCAGCGGATCGGACAGGGGAGAGACCCAGTACTTC. Residues: CSGSDRGETQYF.

DNA for the CDR3: TGCGCCAGCAGCCAACGCGCCCTCGCAGTAACTAATGAAAAACTGTTTTTT. It translates to CASSQRALAVTNEKLFF. This chain connects TRBV4-1 to TRBJ1-4; D remains ambiguous. The CDR3 loop spans 17 amino acids. Trimming removed 2 bases from V and 1 base from J, with 14 bases in between. The germline V gene has CDR1 MGHRA and CDR2 YSYEKL.